This T cell receptor beta chain derives from a study of blood T cells in healthy people across ages. General study findings and limits: TCR beta diversity was tightly associated with the proportion of naive T cells. Relative to aged donors, long-lived donors carried more naive CD4+ cells and displayed higher diversity.

V lost 2 bases and J lost 2, with 10 bases in between. CDR3 length equals 14 residues. In germline, CDR1 is SGHTA, CDR2 FQGNSA. A note on this clonotype: Its antigen is not identified.

Together with a sample-barcoded 5' primer, a J-beta primer mix was included in a second PCR lasting about 7 to 11 cycles. Each of the cDNA molecules was tagged by a template-switch adaptor with 12 random nucleotides. TCRdb ran MiXCR on the 5' RACE reads and lists one entry per CDR3 protein. This repertoire shows about 640,000 distinct CDR3 sequences, approximately 30% found once; its top ten account for more than 15%. The genes are TRBV7-2 and TRBJ2-7, with a possible D match to TRBD1 (6 bases). The sequence was obtained from a woman aged 80 or over in good health. Sequenced sample: blood. CDR3 region: CASSLKTGPYEQYF. In DNA form, the CDR3 reads TGTGCCAGCAGCTTAAAGACAGGACCCTACGAGCAGTACTTC.